One sample yielded the 32 T cell receptor beta chains listed below, sequenced in a study of cytomegalovirus exposure and HLA in healthy donors. Use of 60 Vbeta and 13 Jbeta primers characterized the PCR. Generated by immunoSEQ multiplex PCR, the TCRdb table keeps only in-frame clones and is missing some. The table shows more than 85,000 clones, with around 60% occurring only once. The sequenced sample consisted of PBMCs. Every receptor here comes from a human donor in good health.

A few counts support this clone. V and J are TRBV7-6 and TRBJ2-3, with 10 bases that match TRBD2. CDR1 is SGHVS, CDR2 FNYEAQ, per germline. The CDR3 is 16 amino acids. With V trimmed by 1 base and J by 4 bases, 5 bases remained unmatched. CDR3 nucleotide sequence: TGTGCCAGCAGCTTAGTGGCTAGCGGGAGCGCAGATACGCAGTATTTT. Translating it yields CASSLVASGSADTQYF.

The chain uses TRBV5-6 and TRBJ1-1, with 7 bases lining up with TRBD1. This CDR3 has 15 residues. The V segment lost 0 bases and the J segment 2 bases; nucleotides outside the gene matches: 4. The germline CDR1 and CDR2 sequences are SGHDT and YYEEEE. CDR3 DNA sequence: TGTGCCAGCAGCTTGGGCGGGACAGCTAACACTGAAGCTTTCTTT. Translated: CASSLGGTANTEAFF.

This clone has only a few counts. The genes are TRBV11-2 and TRBJ2-2, with 8 bases that match TRBD2. Germline CDR1 and CDR2: SGHAT and FQNNGV. Germline trimming cut 6 bases from V and 2 bases from J; bases unmatched to any gene: 5. This CDR3 has 15 amino acids. The CDR3 region is CASRVAGLNTGELFF. The CDR3 coding sequence is TGTGCCAGCAGAGTAGCGGGGTTAAACACCGGGGAGCTGTTTTTT.

The rearrangement links TRBV6-1 to TRBJ1-2; D uncertain. Per the germline V gene, CDR1 is MNHNS and CDR2 is SASEGT. There are 14 residues in the CDR3. Between the trimmed V and J ends, which lost 10 bases and 6 bases, there was a span of 21 bases. CDR3 sequence: CATSEGPLSHGYTF. For the CDR3, the DNA is TGTGCCACCTCCGAGGGTCCCCTAAGCCATGGCTACACCTTC.

V gene TRBV2 combines with J gene TRBJ1-5, with D uncertain. The germline gives CDR1 SNHLY, CDR2 FYNNEI. This CDR3 comprises 12 residues. V was trimmed by 7 bases and J by 7 bases, leaving 11 bases between them. This CDR3 reads CASTGSRQPQHF. CDR3 sequence (DNA): TGTGCCAGCACCGGTAGTCGACAGCCCCAGCATTTT.

This clone appeared a few times. The genes are TRBV19 and TRBJ1-2; 9 bases map to TRBD1. After removal of 6 bases from V and 4 bases from J, the junction contained 9 bases not matched to a gene. This CDR3 contains 15 residues. Germline V lookup: CDR1 LNHDA, CDR2 SQIVND (reference sequence). CDR3 protein: CASSYNRGRGYGYTF. The CDR3 nucleotides are TGTGCCAGTAGCTATAACAGGGGGCGAGGCTATGGCTACACCTTC. The complete variable domain, with remaining parts taken from reference TRBV19 and TRBJ1-2, reads DGGITQSPKYLFRKEGQNVTLSCEQNLNHDAMYWYRQDPGQGLRLIYYSQIVNDFQKGDIAEGYSVSREKKESFPLTVTSAQKNPTAFYLCASSYNRGRGYGYTFGSGTRLTVV.

The rearrangement uses TRBV7-9 and TRBJ2-1, with a weak D call TRBD2 (5 bases). The germline V gene encodes CDR1 SEHNR and CDR2 FQNEAQ (reference sequence). This CDR3 contains 16 residues. The V end lost 1 base, the J end lost 3 bases, and 13 bases lay between the germline ends. DNA of the CDR3: TGTGCCAGCAGCTTAGGCCGCCTAGCACTCTACAATGAGCAGTTCTTC. It yields the protein CASSLGRLALYNEQFF.

The chain has TRBV19 and TRBJ1-1; D is unresolved. The CDR3 is 15 amino acids. Trimming pared 6 bases from V and 4 bases from J, leaving 18 bases between. Germline CDR1 is LNHDA and CDR2 is SQIVND (reference sequence). This CDR3 reads CASSSLTNLGTEAFF. CDR3 nucleotide sequence: TGTGCCAGTAGCTCACTGACAAATTTGGGCACTGAAGCTTTCTTT.

The chain couples TRBV2 to TRBJ2-7; 10 bases align to TRBD1. Germline CDR1 reads SNHLY; CDR2 reads FYNNEI. V was clipped by 3 bases and J by 3 bases; unmatched bases: 5. This CDR3 has 15 amino acids. Here the CDR3 reads CASSEGTGDFYEQYF. The DNA for the CDR3 is TGTGCCAGCAGTGAGGGGACAGGGGACTTCTACGAGCAGTACTTC.

This clone turned up a few times. This sequence joins TRBV2 and TRBJ2-1; 11 positions agree with TRBD2. Germline trimming cut 2 bases from V and 8 bases from J; bases unmatched to any gene: 2. Germline loops: CDR1 SNHLY, CDR2 FYNNEI. The CDR3 spans 14 residues. Written as DNA, the CDR3 is TGTGCCAGCAGTGAACTAGCGGGGGGACATGAGCAGTTCTTC. Protein sequence: CASSELAGGHEQFF.

This clone appeared a few times. The V gene is TRBV10-3, the J gene TRBJ1-2, with TRBD1 matching 7 bases. Germline values: CDR1 ENHRY, CDR2 SYGVKD. V was pared by 6 bases and J by 2 bases, with 6 bases of the junction left unmatched. This CDR3 contains 14 residues. The CDR3 DNA sequence: TGTGCCATCAGGAAACAGGGGTGGAACTATGGCTACACCTTC. It translates to CAIRKQGWNYGYTF.

This sequence joins TRBV7-9 and TRBJ2-5; 9 nucleotides align to TRBD2. With the DNA end fitting TRBJ2-7 better, the J assignment may be wrong. Germline V gene sequence: CDR1 SEHNR, CDR2 FQNEAQ (reference sequence). The CDR3 is 17 residues long. CDR3 in DNA: TGTGCCAGCAGCTTAGCACTGGGTAGCGGGAGTGGCAACGAGCAGTACTTC. Its translation: CASSLALGSGSGNEQYF.

This clone was counted between two and nine times. J is TRBJ2-3 and V is TRBV28; weak D call: TRBD2 (5 bases). Germline values: CDR1 MDHEN, CDR2 SYDVKM. The V end lost 2 bases, the J end lost 4 bases, and 7 bases lay between the germline ends. CDR3 size: 13 residues. The CDR3 spells CASSLGRADTQYF. Written as DNA, the CDR3 is TGTGCCAGCAGTTTAGGGAGAGCAGATACGCAGTATTTT.

This chain uses TRBV30 with TRBJ1-6; 7 bases line up with TRBD1. Germline V gene data show CDR1 as GTSNPN and CDR2 as SVGIG (reference sequence). This CDR3 is 13 amino acids long. The V gene end was trimmed by 2 bases and the J gene end by 9 bases; junction bases not matched to a gene: 4. This CDR3 reads CAWSRGQSSPLHF. The CDR3 DNA follows: TGTGCCTGGAGTCGGGGACAGAGTTCACCCCTCCACTTT.

The chain joins TRBV11-1 to TRBJ1-2; D is possibly TRBD1 (5 bases). This CDR3 has 13 amino acids. The germline V gene has CDR1 SGHAT and CDR2 FQDESV (reference sequence). V lost 1 base to trimming and J lost 8 bases, with 11 bases between them. This chain's CDR3 is CASSLDRRRGYTF. The DNA for the CDR3 is TGTGCCAGCAGCTTAGACAGGAGACGGGGCTACACCTTC.

The rearrangement links TRBV7-9 to TRBJ2-1, with 9 bases that match TRBD1. Looked up from germline, CDR1 is SEHNR and CDR2 is FQNEAQ (reference sequence). Losses at the gene ends were 5 bases for V and 0 bases for J; bases not matched to a gene: 14. The CDR3 totals 19 residues. This CDR3 reads CASSQVPGQGTSSYNEQFF. CDR3 DNA sequence: TGTGCCAGCAGCCAAGTCCCGGGACAGGGAACAAGCTCCTACAATGAGCAGTTCTTC.

The chain couples TRBV18 to TRBJ1-4; D unclear. Per germline, CDR1 KGHSH and CDR2 LQKENI. Trimming took 6 bases from V and 2 from J, leaving 10 bases between them. CDR3 length: 14 residues. The CDR3 protein is CASSPGGTNEKLFF. Here the CDR3 DNA reads TGTGCCAGCTCCCCGGGAGGGACTAATGAAAAACTGTTTTTT.

The chain joins TRBV19 to TRBJ2-5; 7 positions agree with TRBD2. This CDR3 is built from 15 residues. Germline loops: CDR1 LNHDA, CDR2 SQIVND (reference sequence). V shed 3 bases and J 1 base; nucleotides not matched to a gene: 5. CDR3 in DNA: TGTGCCAGTAGTATTGGTAGCGGGCTCCAAGAGACCCAGTACTTC. Its protein product is CASSIGSGLQETQYF.

This clone came up a few times. The chain employs TRBV6-1 and TRBJ2-6, with a weak D call TRBD2 (6 bases). Trimming stripped 5 bases from V and 9 bases from J, with 11 bases between. The CDR3 runs 13 residues. Germline V CDR1 and CDR2: MNHNS, SASEGT. CDR3 nucleotides: TGTGCCAGCAGTTCCCGGGAGAACAACGTCCTGACTTTC. Residues: CASSSRENNVLTF.

V usage is TRBV11-2 and J usage is TRBJ2-1; D ambiguous. The CDR3 covers 12 residues. Between the trimmed V and J ends, which lost 0 bases and 10 bases, there was a span of 7 bases. In germline, CDR1 is SGHAT, CDR2 FQNNGV. The CDR3 region has the DNA TGTGCCAGCAGCTTAGATTCCGGGGAGCAGTTCTTC. Translation: CASSLDSGEQFF.

The J gene is TRBJ2-1, the V gene TRBV10-1; weak D call: TRBD2 (9 bases). Germline V gene sequence: CDR1 WNHNN, CDR2 SYGVQD (reference sequence). This CDR3 spans 22 amino acids. Trimming stripped 2 bases from V and 0 bases from J, with 29 bases between. CDR3 nucleotides: TGCGCCAGCAGTGAGGCGGGCAGGGGGCGAGCGGGAGGACAAAGCTCCTACAATGAGCAGTTCTTC. Amino acids: CASSEAGRGRAGGQSSYNEQFF.

This clone was seen only a few times. This rearrangement joins TRBV6-1 to TRBJ2-4, with TRBD1 matching 9 bases. The V segment lost 1 base and the J segment 0 bases; nucleotides outside the gene matches: 16. CDR3 size: 21 residues. From germline, CDR1 is MNHNS and CDR2 SASEGT. For the CDR3, the DNA is TGTGCCAGCAGTGAAGATTCCTCCGGGACAGGGTGGGGGAAAGCCAAAAACATTCAGTACTTC. Translated: CASSEDSSGTGWGKAKNIQYF.

The chain links TRBV5-1 to TRBJ2-1; 12 positions agree with TRBD2. The CDR3 totals 16 residues. CDR1 is SGHRS, CDR2 YFSETQ, per germline. Losses at the gene ends were 7 bases for V and 1 base for J; bases not matched to a gene: 6. The CDR3 reads CASSWTSGTSYNEQFF. As DNA, the CDR3 is TGCGCCAGCTCATGGACTAGCGGGACTTCCTACAATGAGCAGTTCTTC.

The chain has TRBV6-5 and TRBJ1-6, with 7 bases that match TRBD1. The CDR3 runs 15 residues. Trimming removed 6 bases from V and 4 bases from J; junction bases left unmatched: 6. In germline, CDR1 is MNHEY, CDR2 SVGAGI. The CDR3 here is CASRSGTAYNSPLHF. CDR3 DNA: TGTGCCAGCAGGTCCGGGACAGCTTATAATTCACCCCTCCACTTT.

The CDR3 protein is CASSIRRGQGFRQPQHF. The CDR3 DNA sequence: TGTGCCAGTAGTATTCGTAGGGGACAGGGATTCCGTCAGCCCCAGCATTTT. The gene calls are TRBV19 and TRBJ1-5; 9 nucleotides match TRBD1. CDR1 and CDR2 from the germline V gene are LNHDA and SQIVND (reference sequence). V dropped 3 bases and J dropped 6; count of bases not matched to a gene: 12. This CDR3 is built from 17 residues.

The chain is built from TRBV19 and TRBJ1-5; D is unresolved. The CDR3 is 13 amino acids. Per the germline V gene, CDR1 is LNHDA and CDR2 is SQIVND (reference sequence). With 5 bases removed from V and 5 bases from J, the gap between germline ends came to 10 bases. CDR3 in amino acids: CASSDTEDQPQHF. The CDR3 DNA follows: TGTGCCAGTAGTGACACGGAGGATCAGCCCCAGCATTTT.

V usage is TRBV19 and J usage is TRBJ1-5, with D possibly matching TRBD1 (6 bases). There are 15 residues in the CDR3. V was shortened by 5 bases and J by 1 base, with 12 bases between the two germline ends. Germline V gene data show CDR1 as LNHDA and CDR2 as SQIVND (reference sequence). CDR3 DNA sequence: TGTGCCAGTAGTTCACAGGGCGGGAGCAATCAGCCCCAGCATTTT. Amino acid sequence: CASSSQGGSNQPQHF.

The rearrangement uses TRBV19 and TRBJ1-1, with 7 bases lining up with TRBD1. The CDR3 is 14 amino acids. Germline V gene lookup returns CDR1 LNHDA and CDR2 SQIVND (reference sequence). V lost 5 bases to trimming and J lost 1 base; unmatched junction nucleotides: 4. The CDR3 DNA reads TGTGCCAGTAGTTACAGGGGACCGAACACTGAAGCTTTCTTT. This translates into CASSYRGPNTEAFF.

The rearrangement links TRBV11-2 to TRBJ2-7, with 11 bases that match TRBD2. Germline V CDR1 and CDR2: SGHAT, FQNNGV. Trimming took 4 bases from V and 3 from J; bases not matched to a gene: 5. This CDR3 is 15 amino acids long. The CDR3 nucleotides are TGTGCCAGCAGCTCGGATAGCGGGAGGGGCTACGAGCAGTACTTC. Translated: CASSSDSGRGYEQYF.

The CDR3 here is CASSLRHPGGHNEQFF. Written as DNA, the CDR3 is TGCGCCAGCAGCCTTCGCCACCCGGGAGGGCACAATGAGCAGTTCTTC. This chain connects TRBV4-1 to TRBJ2-1; 8 bases are a match to TRBD2. Germline V gives CDR1 MGHRA, CDR2 YSYEKL. V dropped 4 bases and J dropped 5; count of bases not matched to a gene: 10. CDR3 length: 16 amino acids.

With regard to this clone: At one end, the junction sequence differs from germline, possibly due to a read error. This chain links TRBV7-9 with TRBJ2-1, with 10 bases identical to TRBD2. CDR1 and CDR2 (germline): SEHNR, FQNEAQ (reference sequence). The CDR3 sequence is 13 residues long. CDR3 in amino acids: CASREREGNEQFF. The CDR3 nucleotides are TGTGCCAGCAGAGAGCGGGAGGGTAATGAGCAATTCTTC.

This clone has a single count. This chain connects TRBV28 to TRBJ2-7, with 8 bases fitting TRBD1. CDR1 is MDHEN, CDR2 SYDVKM, per germline. Trimming removed 4 bases from V and 3 bases from J; junction bases left unmatched: 8. The CDR3 is made up of 15 amino acids. The DNA of the CDR3 is TGTGCCAGCAGTTACCTTAGGACAGGGAGCTACGAGCAGTACTTC. The encoded protein is CASSYLRTGSYEQYF.